This entry is about one TCR beta chain. These data are taken from a study of shared clonotypes between healthy human individuals. Generated by immunoSEQ multiplex PCR, the TCRdb table keeps only in-frame clones and is missing some. Altogether over a million clones are present, around three quarters being singletons, with the ten largest covering under 0.8%. This CDR3 is built from 11 residues. Looked up from germline, CDR1 is SEHNR and CDR2 is FQNEAQ (reference sequence). The V segment lost 5 bases and the J segment 15 bases; nucleotides outside the gene matches: 3. This chain joins TRBV7-9 and TRBJ2-1, with TRBD1 matching 11 bases. Sequencing used memory CD4+ T cells from PBMCs. Subset defined: CD45RA-negative fraction. The TCR comes from a man between 18 and 29 years old in good health. Some clones in this sample may be carry-over from other donors' samples. The CDR3 loop reads CASSRDRGAFF. CDR3 in DNA: TGTGCCAGCAGCCGGGACAGGGGGGCGTTCTTC.